Listed below are T cell receptor beta chains from one sample, sequenced in a study of naive and memory T cell subsets. One entry per CDR3 protein, called by TCRdb with MiXCR from the UMI-ligation and nested PCR reads. The data contain about 150,000 distinct CDR3 sequences, more than 15% of them singletons. Sequenced material: naive CD4+ T cells from blood. The receptors were sampled from a human donor in good health. CDR3s include the opening cysteine and the closing phenylalanine or tryptophan. D genes are given only for firm matches. The size entry is marked missing in some rows and otherwise reads once, few, many or a size class.

clone_size: few
j_call: TRBJ2-1
d_call: .
v_call: TRBV5-4
cdr3_aa: CASKRGPTNEQFF
cdr3_nt: TGTGCCAGCAAACGCGGACCGACCAATGAGCAGTTCTTC

clone_size: .
j_call: TRBJ2-3
d_call: .
v_call: TRBV6-4
cdr3_aa: CASSEGDTDAQYF
cdr3_nt: TGTGCCAGCAGTGAGGGAGACACGGATGCGCAGTATTTT

clone_size: few
j_call: TRBJ2-7
d_call: .
v_call: TRBV6-2/TRBV6-3
cdr3_aa: CASSYRGYYEQYF
cdr3_nt: TGTGCCAGCAGTTATCGCGGGTACTACGAGCAGTACTTC

clone_size: few
j_call: TRBJ1-5
d_call: .
v_call: TRBV4-3
cdr3_aa: CASSQDGREDQPQHF
cdr3_nt: TGCGCCAGCAGCCAAGATGGCCGGGAGGATCAGCCCCAGCATTTT

clone_size: .
j_call: TRBJ2-7
d_call: .
v_call: TRBV2
cdr3_aa: CASSDPLTPYEQYF
cdr3_nt: TGTGCCAGCAGTGATCCTCTAACTCCCTACGAGCAGTACTTC

clone_size: .
j_call: TRBJ2-2
d_call: .
v_call: TRBV3-1
cdr3_aa: CASSQSIGELFF
cdr3_nt: TGTGCCAGCAGCCAATCGATCGGGGAGCTGTTTTTT

clone_size: few
j_call: TRBJ1-1
d_call: .
v_call: TRBV2
cdr3_aa: CASSEEVYTEAFF
cdr3_nt: TGTGCCAGCAGTGAAGAAGTTTATACTGAAGCTTTCTTT

clone_size: few
j_call: TRBJ1-2
d_call: .
v_call: TRBV3-1
cdr3_aa: CASSQDWSSRESGYTF
cdr3_nt: TGTGCCAGCAGCCAAGATTGGAGCAGCCGGGAGTCTGGCTACACCTTC

clone_size: few
j_call: TRBJ2-7
d_call: .
v_call: TRBV28
cdr3_aa: CASSAVQGLMGEQYF
cdr3_nt: TGTGCCAGCAGTGCCGTACAGGGTTTGATGGGCGAGCAGTACTTC

clone_size: .
j_call: TRBJ1-4
d_call: .
v_call: TRBV19
cdr3_aa: CASTPGFDEKLFF
cdr3_nt: TGTGCCAGTACCCCGGGTTTCGATGAAAAACTGTTTTTT

clone_size: .
j_call: TRBJ2-1
d_call: .
v_call: TRBV7-9
cdr3_aa: CANRRSEHNEQFF
cdr3_nt: TGTGCCAACAGGAGAAGCGAGCACAATGAGCAGTTCTTC

clone_size: .
j_call: TRBJ2-1
d_call: .
v_call: TRBV7-2
cdr3_aa: CASSPVFGNEQFF
cdr3_nt: TGTGCCAGCAGCCCGGTTTTTGGGAATGAGCAGTTCTTC

clone_size: few
j_call: TRBJ2-7
d_call: TRBD1
v_call: TRBV7-9
cdr3_aa: CASSFFVGWGTQGAGEQYF
cdr3_nt: TGTGCCAGCAGCTTTTTTGTTGGTTGGGGGACTCAGGGGGCTGGCGAGCAGTACTTC

clone_size: .
j_call: TRBJ2-5
d_call: TRBD1
v_call: TRBV5-4
cdr3_aa: CASSDGDRGQETQYF
cdr3_nt: TGTGCCAGCAGTGATGGGGACAGGGGCCAAGAGACCCAGTACTTC

clone_size: few
j_call: TRBJ2-1
d_call: .
v_call: TRBV24-1
cdr3_aa: CATSNPVYNEQFF
cdr3_nt: TGTGCCACCAGTAACCCAGTTTACAATGAGCAGTTCTTC

clone_size: few
j_call: TRBJ2-1
d_call: .
v_call: TRBV7-8
cdr3_aa: CASSFQGGSYNEQFF
cdr3_nt: TGTGCCAGCAGCTTCCAGGGGGGCAGTTACAATGAGCAGTTCTTC

clone_size: many
j_call: TRBJ2-3
d_call: TRBD2
v_call: TRBV29-1
cdr3_aa: CSAELAGASTDTQYF
cdr3_nt: TGCAGCGCAGAACTAGCGGGAGCCAGCACAGATACGCAGTATTTT

clone_size: few
j_call: TRBJ2-7
d_call: .
v_call: TRBV30
cdr3_aa: CAWSVRERGFYEQYF
cdr3_nt: TGTGCCTGGAGTGTACGGGAGAGAGGCTTCTACGAGCAGTACTTC

clone_size: few
j_call: TRBJ2-2
d_call: TRBD1
v_call: TRBV7-2
cdr3_aa: CASSYGTANTGELFF
cdr3_nt: TGTGCCAGCAGCTATGGGACAGCGAACACCGGGGAGCTGTTTTTT

clone_size: .
j_call: TRBJ2-7
d_call: TRBD1
v_call: TRBV5-1
cdr3_aa: CASSRTGTGDHEQYF
cdr3_nt: TGCGCCAGCAGCAGAACCGGGACAGGGGACCACGAGCAGTACTTC

clone_size: few
j_call: TRBJ2-7
d_call: TRBD1
v_call: TRBV7-2
cdr3_aa: CASSLEGTGYDEQYF
cdr3_nt: TGTGCCAGCAGCTTAGAGGGGACAGGGTACGACGAGCAGTACTTC

clone_size: few
j_call: TRBJ2-5
d_call: TRBD1
v_call: TRBV28
cdr3_aa: CASIQRDRLTQYF
cdr3_nt: TGTGCCAGCATCCAACGGGACAGGTTAACCCAGTACTTC

clone_size: .
j_call: TRBJ2-7
d_call: TRBD1
v_call: TRBV19
cdr3_aa: CASSIGWDRGAYEQYF
cdr3_nt: TGTGCCAGTAGTATAGGCTGGGACAGGGGCGCCTACGAGCAGTACTTC

clone_size: many
j_call: TRBJ2-1
d_call: TRBD2
v_call: TRBV7-6
cdr3_aa: CASSLESSGYNEQFF
cdr3_nt: TGTGCCAGCAGCTTAGAGTCTAGCGGTTACAATGAGCAGTTCTTC

clone_size: few
j_call: TRBJ2-3
d_call: TRBD1
v_call: TRBV20-1
cdr3_aa: CSAPSRTGATDTQYF
cdr3_nt: TGCAGTGCTCCCTCCAGGACAGGGGCCACAGATACGCAGTATTTT

clone_size: few
j_call: TRBJ2-3
d_call: .
v_call: TRBV7-2
cdr3_aa: CASSALADTQYF
cdr3_nt: TGTGCCAGCAGCGCCCTCGCAGATACGCAGTATTTT

clone_size: .
j_call: TRBJ2-2
d_call: .
v_call: TRBV7-9
cdr3_aa: CASRQTTGELFF
cdr3_nt: TGTGCCAGCAGACAGACCACCGGGGAGCTGTTTTTT

clone_size: few
j_call: TRBJ1-4
d_call: .
v_call: TRBV6-6
cdr3_aa: CASSIIENEKLFF
cdr3_nt: TGTGCCAGCAGTATTATCGAGAATGAAAAACTGTTTTTT

clone_size: many
j_call: TRBJ2-4
d_call: .
v_call: TRBV30
cdr3_aa: CAWREAKNIQYF
cdr3_nt: TGTGCCTGGAGGGAAGCCAAAAACATTCAGTACTTC

clone_size: few
j_call: TRBJ2-3
d_call: TRBD2
v_call: TRBV14
cdr3_aa: CASSLIQRGGFTDTQYF
cdr3_nt: TGTGCCAGCAGCCTTATACAGCGGGGGGGATTCACAGATACGCAGTATTTT

clone_size: .
j_call: TRBJ1-1
d_call: .
v_call: TRBV3-1
cdr3_aa: CASEGGNTEAFF
cdr3_nt: TGTGCCAGCGAAGGGGGGAACACTGAAGCTTTCTTT

clone_size: .
j_call: TRBJ2-1
d_call: TRBD1
v_call: TRBV6-1
cdr3_aa: CASGQGGYNEQFF
cdr3_nt: TGTGCCAGCGGACAGGGAGGCTACAATGAGCAGTTCTTC

clone_size: .
j_call: TRBJ2-1
d_call: TRBD2
v_call: TRBV5-6
cdr3_aa: CASSLPGGSFNEQFF
cdr3_nt: TGTGCCAGCAGCTTGCCTGGCGGGAGTTTTAATGAGCAGTTCTTC

clone_size: few
j_call: TRBJ2-7
d_call: TRBD2
v_call: TRBV2
cdr3_aa: CASTGTSGSFEQYF
cdr3_nt: TGTGCCAGCACCGGGACTAGCGGGAGTTTCGAGCAGTACTTC

clone_size: .
j_call: TRBJ2-1
d_call: TRBD2
v_call: TRBV20-1
cdr3_aa: CSATGTRAYNEQFF
cdr3_nt: TGCAGTGCAACCGGGACTAGGGCCTACAATGAGCAGTTCTTC

clone_size: once
j_call: TRBJ2-1
d_call: TRBD1
v_call: TRBV12-5
cdr3_aa: CASASPGGFLYNEQFF
cdr3_nt: TGTGCTAGTGCTTCCCCAGGGGGCTTTCTCTACAATGAGCAGTTCTTC

clone_size: .
j_call: TRBJ1-1
d_call: .
v_call: TRBV4-1
cdr3_aa: CASSQRTAQNTEAFF
cdr3_nt: TGCGCCAGCAGCCAACGGACGGCCCAGAACACTGAAGCTTTCTTT

clone_size: few
j_call: TRBJ2-7
d_call: .
v_call: TRBV7-2
cdr3_aa: CASSPRTRAYEQYF
cdr3_nt: TGTGCCAGCAGCCCGCGGACGCGCGCCTACGAGCAGTACTTC

clone_size: few
j_call: TRBJ2-3
d_call: .
v_call: TRBV25-1
cdr3_aa: CASSDFGAADTQYF
cdr3_nt: TGTGCCAGCAGTGATTTTGGAGCTGCAGATACGCAGTATTTT

clone_size: many
j_call: TRBJ1-1
d_call: .
v_call: TRBV7-9
cdr3_aa: CASSLGTANTEAFF
cdr3_nt: TGTGCCAGCAGCCTTGGGACGGCTAACACTGAAGCTTTCTTT

clone_size: many
j_call: TRBJ2-7
d_call: .
v_call: TRBV5-4
cdr3_aa: CASSLDGYYEQYF
cdr3_nt: TGTGCCAGCAGCTTGGATGGGTACTACGAGCAGTACTTC

clone_size: many
j_call: TRBJ2-7
d_call: TRBD2
v_call: TRBV6-5
cdr3_aa: CASSRTQYTGTSPNEQYF
cdr3_nt: TGTGCCAGCAGTCGCACACAGTACACCGGGACTAGCCCAAACGAGCAGTACTTC

clone_size: .
j_call: TRBJ2-2
d_call: TRBD1
v_call: TRBV5-1
cdr3_aa: CASSPGTGGLSGELFF
cdr3_nt: TGCGCCAGCAGCCCAGGGACAGGGGGCCTTTCCGGGGAGCTGTTTTTT

clone_size: few
j_call: TRBJ2-5
d_call: .
v_call: TRBV7-9
cdr3_aa: CASTNVGGNQETQYF
cdr3_nt: TGTGCCAGCACCAACGTCGGGGGAAACCAAGAGACCCAGTACTTC

clone_size: .
j_call: TRBJ2-1
d_call: TRBD2
v_call: TRBV28
cdr3_aa: CASSQRASGKAIYNEQFF
cdr3_nt: TGTGCCAGCAGTCAAAGGGCTAGCGGGAAGGCAATTTACAATGAGCAGTTCTTC

clone_size: .
j_call: TRBJ1-1
d_call: .
v_call: TRBV28
cdr3_aa: CASSGSFTEAFF
cdr3_nt: TGTGCCAGCAGCGGGAGCTTCACTGAAGCTTTCTTT

clone_size: few
j_call: TRBJ2-2
d_call: .
v_call: TRBV7-2
cdr3_aa: CASSLSGGMGGELFF
cdr3_nt: TGTGCCAGCAGCTTATCCGGCGGGATGGGCGGGGAGCTGTTTTTT

clone_size: .
j_call: TRBJ2-7
d_call: .
v_call: TRBV12-3/TRBV12-4
cdr3_aa: CASSLQGMGEQYF
cdr3_nt: TGTGCCAGCAGTTTACAGGGAATGGGCGAGCAGTACTTC

clone_size: .
j_call: TRBJ1-5
d_call: .
v_call: TRBV3-1
cdr3_aa: CASSQEQATQPQHF
cdr3_nt: TGTGCCAGCAGCCAAGAACAGGCCACGCAGCCCCAGCATTTT

clone_size: .
j_call: TRBJ1-4
d_call: .
v_call: TRBV5-1
cdr3_aa: CASSPDAKNEKLFF
cdr3_nt: TGCGCCAGCAGCCCGGACGCGAAGAATGAAAAACTGTTTTTT

clone_size: few
j_call: TRBJ2-3
d_call: .
v_call: TRBV6-2/TRBV6-3
cdr3_aa: CASSYSGSKADTQYF
cdr3_nt: TGTGCCAGCAGTTACTCGGGTTCAAAGGCAGATACGCAGTATTTT

clone_size: .
j_call: TRBJ1-2
d_call: .
v_call: TRBV12-3/TRBV12-4
cdr3_aa: CASSLGAGTHGYTF
cdr3_nt: TGTGCCAGCAGTTTAGGTGCAGGGACCCATGGCTACACCTTC

clone_size: few
j_call: TRBJ2-3
d_call: .
v_call: TRBV5-1
cdr3_aa: CASSSDRPTDTQYF
cdr3_nt: TGCGCCAGCAGCTCGGACCGACCCACAGATACGCAGTATTTT

clone_size: few
j_call: TRBJ2-7
d_call: .
v_call: TRBV3-1
cdr3_aa: CASSPLVVGRDEQYF
cdr3_nt: TGTGCCAGCAGCCCCCTCGTGGTCGGTCGTGACGAGCAGTACTTC

clone_size: .
j_call: TRBJ1-3
d_call: .
v_call: TRBV6-5
cdr3_aa: CASSIDRRSGNTIYF
cdr3_nt: TGTGCCAGCAGCATAGACCGTCGCTCTGGAAACACCATATATTTT

clone_size: .
j_call: TRBJ2-5
d_call: .
v_call: TRBV29-1
cdr3_aa: CSAPLGDKGTQYF
cdr3_nt: TGCAGCGCCCCTCTAGGGGATAAGGGGACCCAGTACTTC

clone_size: .
j_call: TRBJ2-1
d_call: TRBD1
v_call: TRBV29-1
cdr3_aa: CSVAATGFRYNEQFF
cdr3_nt: TGCAGCGTTGCCGCGACAGGGTTTCGTTACAATGAGCAGTTCTTC

clone_size: few
j_call: TRBJ1-1
d_call: .
v_call: TRBV18
cdr3_aa: CASSPRDLNTEAFF
cdr3_nt: TGTGCCAGCTCACCACGGGATCTGAACACTGAAGCTTTCTTT

clone_size: few
j_call: TRBJ1-2
d_call: .
v_call: TRBV20-1
cdr3_aa: CSARPVSGPGGYTF
cdr3_nt: TGCAGTGCTCGACCCGTCTCTGGGCCGGGAGGCTACACCTTC